This TCR beta chain was recovered during a study of human CD8 memory T cell subsets. Points from the study as a whole: Diversity was similarly high in stem-like memory and precursor exhausted T cells, which was not the case for effector memory cells. Precursor exhausted and stem-like memory T cell repertoires shared minimal overlap.

In regard to this clonotype: The antigen is unknown.

TCR beta libraries were made by UMI-labeled 5' RACE. TCRdb reprocessed the 5' RACE reads and keeps a single row for each CDR3 protein, giving no DNA. This sample's clone table lists 4,000 or so distinct CDR3 sequences. Buffy coats of healthy donors provided the PBMC used. Sequenced: CD8+ effector memory T cells (TEM) sorted from PBMCs. Subset here: effector memory CD8 T cells, CCR7- CD45RO+ CD95+. The sequence was obtained from a human donor in good health.

The chain's CDR3 is CASSHPPGQGSDTQYF. J is TRBJ2-3 and V is TRBV4-3; TCRdb's D call of TRBD1 is untestable without DNA. The CDR3 has 16 residues. Germline lookup yields CDR1 LGHNA and CDR2 YSLEER.